These 29 T cell receptor beta chains were sequenced from one sample in a study of blood T cell repertoires in COVID-19. The table came from immunoSEQ multiplex PCR; TCRdb's copy has only in-frame clones and leaves some out. The repertoire includes 250,000 to 300,000 clones, 70% to 90% of them detected once, and 10% to 15% sits in the top ten. Material for sequencing was peripheral blood. The receptor source for this set is a woman in her twenties or thirties with COVID-19, enrolled during active disease.

This clone was observed a handful of times. The chain combines TRBV5-4 with TRBJ1-5; D gene uncertain. The CDR3 sequence is 12 residues long. Germline V gives CDR1 SGHNT, CDR2 YYREEE (reference sequence). The V gene lost 1 base and the J gene lost 7 bases, with 6 bases spanning the gap. This CDR3 is CASSLPEQPQHF. The CDR3 DNA sequence: TGTGCCAGCAGCTTGCCTGAGCAGCCCCAGCATTTT.

The table lists this clone with a count of one. V gene TRBV7-9 combines with J gene TRBJ1-2, with TRBD1 matching over 8 bases. With V trimmed by 5 bases and J by 5 bases, 10 bases remained unmatched. The germline V gene has CDR1 SEHNR and CDR2 FQNEAQ (reference sequence). This CDR3 has 15 amino acids. As DNA, the CDR3 is TGTGCCAGCAGCCATCGACAGGGGTTTTGGTATGGCTACACCTTC. Translated, it gives CASSHRQGFWYGYTF.

V gene TRBV5-1 combines with J gene TRBJ2-5; perhaps TRBD1 as D (5 bases). The CDR3 loop spans 13 amino acids. Germline CDR1 is SGHRS and CDR2 is YFSETQ. V lost 5 bases, J lost 5 bases, and 13 bases lay in between. The CDR3 here is CASRRTPTETQYF. The CDR3 region has the DNA TGCGCCAGCAGAAGGACACCGACGGAGACCCAGTACTTC. Full variable domain (missing parts from reference TRBV5-1 and TRBJ2-5): KAGVTQTPRYLIKTRGQQVTLSCSPISGHRSVSWYQQTPGQGLQFLFEYFSETQRNKGNFPGRFSGRQFSNSRSEMNVSTLELGDSALYLCASRRTPTETQYFGPGTRLLVL.

V and J are TRBV5-1 and TRBJ2-3; D may be TRBD1 (6 bases). V lost 4 bases and J 1 base, leaving 19 bases between the germline ends. Germline values: CDR1 SGHRS, CDR2 YFSETQ. CDR3 length equals 17 residues. CDR3 amino acids: CASSLRPGAAGTDTQYF. In DNA, the CDR3 is TGCGCCAGCAGCCTACGCCCAGGGGCCGCTGGCACAGATACGCAGTATTTT.

The V and J genes are TRBV29-1 and TRBJ2-1; 9 positions agree with TRBD2. V was pared by 8 bases and J by 7 bases, with 9 bases of the junction left unmatched. The CDR3 is 13 residues long. Germline CDR1 is SQVTM and CDR2 is ANQGSEA. CDR3 sequence (DNA): TGCAGCCTTGCCGCGGGGGGGTATAATGAGCAGTTCTTC. It encodes CSLAAGGYNEQFF.

V and J are TRBV2 and TRBJ1-4, with TRBD1 matching 9 bases. CDR3 length equals 14 residues. CDR1 and CDR2 from the germline V gene are SNHLY and FYNNEI. The ends lost 5 bases at V and 7 bases at J; junction bases unmatched: 5. The CDR3 DNA is TGTGCCAGCAGTCAACAGGGGGCGGGTGAAAAACTGTTTTTT. Translation gives CASSQQGAGEKLFF.

The chain carries TRBV19 and TRBJ2-7; TRBD2 matches at 8 bases. This CDR3 region has 13 residues. Losses at the gene ends were 5 bases for V and 2 bases for J; bases not matched to a gene: 2. Germline lookup yields CDR1 LNHDA and CDR2 SQIVND (reference sequence). The CDR3 sequence: CASSAGLAYEQYF. CDR3 nucleotide sequence: TGTGCCAGTAGTGCGGGACTAGCCTACGAGCAGTACTTC.

The rearrangement joins TRBV19 to TRBJ2-7; a weak D match, TRBD1 (6 bases). Per germline, CDR1 LNHDA and CDR2 SQIVND (reference sequence). This CDR3 spans 15 amino acids. Trimming pared 5 bases from V and 0 bases from J, leaving 14 bases between. CDR3: CASSPRTAFSYEQYF. CDR3 nucleotide sequence: TGTGCCAGTAGTCCCAGGACAGCTTTCTCCTACGAGCAGTACTTC.

With regard to this clone: This specimen includes other DNA sequences encoding the same CDR3. This chain joins TRBV5-1 and TRBJ2-7; 11 nucleotides line up with TRBD1. The germline CDR1 and CDR2 sequences are SGHRS and YFSETQ. The CDR3 totals 14 residues. Germline trimming cut 3 bases from V and 3 bases from J; bases unmatched to any gene: 2. The CDR3 region is CASSSGTGGYEQYF. CDR3 DNA: TGCGCCAGCAGCTCGGGGACAGGGGGCTACGAGCAGTACTTC.

The chain combines TRBV6-6 with TRBJ2-5; D is undetermined. Germline CDR1 and CDR2: MNHNY and SVGAGI (reference sequence). Trimming removed 10 bases at V and 5 bases at J, with 11 bases between. The CDR3 length is 11 residues. CDR3 coding DNA: TGTGCCACCGCTGCCGAGGAGACCCAGTACTTC. The encoded protein is CATAAEETQYF.

The chain recombines TRBV2 with TRBJ2-7, with D perhaps matching TRBD1 (6 bases). Germline-derived CDR1 and CDR2 are SNHLY and FYNNEI. This CDR3 has 14 residues. V was shortened by 6 bases and J by 0 bases, with 12 bases between the two germline ends. CDR3 nucleotides: TGTGCCAGCAGGGAACAGGGCCCCTCCTACGAGCAGTACTTC. It yields the protein CASREQGPSYEQYF.

The chain employs TRBV4-1 and TRBJ2-2; the D gene is possibly TRBD1 (6 bases). Germline V CDR1 and CDR2: MGHRA, YSYEKL. The CDR3 extends over 14 amino acids. Trimming left V 2 bases short and J 6 bases short, with 10 bases between. The CDR3 nucleotides are TGCGCCAGCAGCCAAAACAGGGTGGCCGGGGAGCTGTTTTTT. Its protein product is CASSQNRVAGELFF.

The chain uses TRBV6-5 and TRBJ1-3; weak D call: TRBD1 (6 bases). The V gene's germline CDR1 is MNHEY and CDR2 SVGAGI. The CDR3 totals 15 residues. With 5 bases removed from V and 7 bases from J, the gap between germline ends came to 18 bases. The CDR3 region is CASSQDRPGGNTIYF. CDR3 nucleotides: TGTGCCAGCAGTCAGGACAGACCCGGGGGGAACACCATATATTTT.

The chain is built from TRBV5-5 and TRBJ2-3; 10 nucleotides match TRBD1. The length of the CDR3 is 16 residues. The junction had 6 bases not matched to a gene; V was cut back by 5 bases and J by 0 bases. Per germline, CDR1 SGHKS and CDR2 YYEKEE (reference sequence). Written as DNA, the CDR3 is TGTGCCAGCAGACTGGGACAGGGGCTAAGCACAGATACGCAGTATTTT. Its translation: CASRLGQGLSTDTQYF.

The rearrangement uses TRBV11-2 and TRBJ2-7, with 8 bases identical to TRBD2. There are 14 residues in the CDR3. Trimming removed 5 bases from V and 4 bases from J; junction bases left unmatched: 7. CDR1 and CDR2 (germline): SGHAT, FQNNGV. This chain's CDR3 is CASSDGLAGYEQYF. DNA for the CDR3: TGTGCCAGCAGCGACGGACTAGCCGGGTACGAGCAGTACTTC.

This chain uses TRBV6-6 with TRBJ1-1; D is unresolved. The CDR3 has 14 residues. The germline V gene encodes CDR1 MNHNY and CDR2 SVGAGI (reference sequence). Trimming stripped 9 bases from V and 2 bases from J, with 16 bases between. This chain's CDR3 is CASSSPYINTEAFF. The CDR3 DNA follows: TGTGCCAGTTCCAGTCCGTATATTAACACTGAAGCTTTCTTT.

V gene TRBV24-1 combines with J gene TRBJ2-1; TRBD2 matches 7 bases. J gave up 6 bases and V 8 bases, and 9 bases lay outside the gene matches. The CDR3 loop spans 14 amino acids. CDR1 KGHDR and CDR2 SFDVKD come from the germline V gene. CDR3 protein: CATKGGAPTNEQFF. As DNA, the CDR3 is TGTGCCACCAAGGGAGGGGCTCCCACCAATGAGCAGTTCTTC.

The chain recombines TRBV27 with TRBJ2-3; TRBD1 matches at 8 bases. The CDR3 sequence is 15 residues long. With V trimmed by 6 bases and J by 2 bases, 7 bases remained unmatched. Per germline, CDR1 MNHEY and CDR2 SMNVEV (reference sequence). The CDR3 spells CASSSGQGHTDTQYF. CDR3 sequence (DNA): TGTGCCAGCAGCAGCGGACAGGGACACACAGATACGCAGTATTTT.

The chain combines TRBV5-4 with TRBJ1-1; D might be TRBD1 (5 bases). CDR1 and CDR2 from the germline V gene are SGHNT and YYREEE (reference sequence). With 4 bases removed from V and 5 bases from J, the gap between germline ends came to 15 bases. The CDR3 has 14 residues. CDR3: CASSGTGGGTEAFF. The CDR3 nucleotides read TGTGCCAGCAGCGGTACCGGGGGGGGAACTGAAGCTTTCTTT.

V and J are TRBV9 and TRBJ1-2, with TRBD1 matching 8 bases. Germline lookup yields CDR1 SGDLS and CDR2 YYNGEE. The junction had 14 bases not matched to a gene; V was cut back by 3 bases and J by 4 bases. The CDR3 runs 17 residues. The DNA of the CDR3 is TGTGCCAGCAGCGCCCACTCTTTTACAGGGGGAACCTATGGCTACACCTTC. Translation gives CASSAHSFTGGTYGYTF.

This chain joins TRBV7-8 and TRBJ1-1; 10 bases are shared with TRBD1. This CDR3 region has 15 residues. Germline CDR1 is SGHVS and CDR2 is FQNEAQ. V trimming: 0 bases; J trimming: 3 bases; junction bases outside the gene matches: 1. The CDR3 region has the DNA TGTGCCAGCAGCTTAGCGGGACAGGGGTACACTGAAGCTTTCTTT. This gives the protein CASSLAGQGYTEAFF. Complete variable domain (other parts from reference TRBV7-8 and TRBJ1-1): GAGVSQSPRYKVAKRGQDVALRCDPISGHVSLFWYQQALGQGPEFLTYFQNEAQLDKSGLPSDRFFAERPEGSVSTLKIQRTQQEDSAVYLCASSLAGQGYTEAFFGQGTRLTVV.

This sequence joins TRBV6-5 and TRBJ1-3, with a weak D call TRBD1 (6 bases). This CDR3 is 16 amino acids long. Trimming took off 2 bases at V and 2 bases at J, with 13 bases between the two ends. Germline V gene lookup returns CDR1 MNHEY and CDR2 SVGAGI. The CDR3 sequence is CASSYPQGIAGNTIYF. The CDR3 DNA reads as TGTGCCAGCAGTTACCCTCAGGGGATAGCTGGAAACACCATATATTTT.

The gene calls are TRBV30 and TRBJ2-1; 12 positions match TRBD2. Germline V gene lookup returns CDR1 GTSNPN and CDR2 SVGIG (reference sequence). This CDR3 is 13 amino acids long. The V and J ends lost 3 bases and 15 bases, in that order; junction bases with no gene match: 9. CDR3 nucleotide sequence: TGTGCCTGGAGACTACTAGCGGGGGGAATTTGGTTCTTC. This translates into CAWRLLAGGIWFF.

Only one count was recorded for this clone. The chain employs TRBV7-2 and TRBJ2-5; D may be TRBD2 (7 bases). Trimming left V 6 bases short and J 2 bases short, with 19 bases between. This CDR3 is 16 amino acids long. The germline V gene encodes CDR1 SGHTA and CDR2 FQGNSA. CDR3 residues: CASRGRGGGWQETQYF. The DNA of the CDR3 is TGTGCCAGCAGAGGACGAGGCGGGGGCTGGCAAGAGACCCAGTACTTC.

This chain uses TRBV5-1 with TRBJ1-1; D unresolved. The CDR3 length is 14 residues. V was cut by 1 base and J by 1 base, with 8 bases left in between. Germline V CDR1 and CDR2: SGHRS, YFSETQ. The CDR3, as DNA: TGCGCCAGCAGCTTGAGTCGGTCGAACACTGAAGCTTTCTTT. Translation gives CASSLSRSNTEAFF.

The chain couples TRBV27 to TRBJ2-7, with TRBD1 as a possible D gene (5 bases). V was cut by 2 bases and J by 1 base, with 12 bases left in between. Per germline, CDR1 MNHEY and CDR2 SMNVEV (reference sequence). The CDR3 has 15 amino acids. CDR3 loop: CASSLGPGLSYEQYF. In DNA, the CDR3 is TGTGCCAGCAGTTTAGGTCCAGGGTTATCCTACGAGCAGTACTTC.

This clone was seen a handful of times. This rearrangement joins TRBV5-1 to TRBJ2-2; 9 bases are a match to TRBD1. J was trimmed by 1 base and V by 5 bases; bases with no gene match: 0. Germline CDR1 reads SGHRS; CDR2 reads YFSETQ. CDR3 size: 14 residues. CDR3 amino acids: CASRDRGNTGELFF. The CDR3 DNA sequence: TGCGCCAGCAGGGACAGGGGGAACACCGGGGAGCTGTTTTTT. The variable domain in full, with the rest retrieved from reference TRBV5-1 and TRBJ2-2, is KAGVTQTPRYLIKTRGQQVTLSCSPISGHRSVSWYQQTPGQGLQFLFEYFSETQRNKGNFPGRFSGRQFSNSRSEMNVSTLELGDSALYLCASRDRGNTGELFFGEGSRLTVL.

The chain employs TRBV7-9 and TRBJ1-1; D uncertain. The germline CDR1 and CDR2 sequences are SEHNR and FQNEAQ (reference sequence). V was trimmed by 1 base and J by 9 bases, leaving 12 bases between them. There are 13 residues in the CDR3. Here the CDR3 DNA reads TGTGCCAGCAGCTTAGTGGCGGGCAAACAAGCTTTCTTT. Amino acids: CASSLVAGKQAFF. Variable domain in full (rest from reference TRBV7-9 and TRBJ1-1): DTGVSQNPRHKITKRGQNVTFRCDPISEHNRLYWYRQTLGQGPEFLTYFQNEAQLEKSRLLSDRFSAERPKGSFSTLEIQRTEQGDSAMYLCASSLVAGKQAFFGQGTRLTVV.

The chain links TRBV27 to TRBJ2-1; D call uncertain. Germline values: CDR1 MNHEY, CDR2 SMNVEV (reference sequence). There are 13 residues in the CDR3. Trimming pared 4 bases from V and 9 bases from J, leaving 13 bases between. The CDR3 protein is CASSYTRFGEQFF. DNA of the CDR3: TGTGCCAGCAGTTATACCCGGTTTGGTGAGCAGTTCTTC.